Below, 2 T cell receptor beta chains from the same sample are listed, as sequenced in a study of preoperative IRX-2 immunotherapy in early breast cancer. The treatment: preoperative locoregional IRX-2 cytokine immunotherapy. TCRdb's copy holds only in-frame clones and misses some; the assay was immunoSEQ multiplex PCR. The profile shows approximately 2,700 clones, approximately 80% of them singletons. The starting material was tumor tissue, obtained after IRX-2 immunotherapy. These receptors all come from a human donor with breast cancer.

For this clone: Other DNA sequences in the same sample also yield this CDR3. The chain is built from TRBV19 and TRBJ1-1, with D perhaps TRBD1 (5 bases). The CDR3 has 15 amino acids. CDR1 and CDR2 from the germline V gene are LNHDA and SQIVND (reference sequence). Trimming stripped 4 bases from V and 0 bases from J, with 12 bases between. For the CDR3, the DNA is TGTGCCAGTAGTAACAGGCAGGGTTTGAACACTGAAGCTTTCTTT. This translates into CASSNRQGLNTEAFF.

The chain joins TRBV6-8 to TRBJ2-1, with D unresolved. The CDR3 length is 12 residues. The germline CDR1 and CDR2 sequences are MNHGY and SAAAGT. Trimming shortened V by 8 bases and J by 7 bases, and 12 bases separated the two germline ends. The CDR3 DNA reads TGTGCCAGCCGTTCATTGGGGAATGAGCAGTTCTTC. Protein product: CASRSLGNEQFF.